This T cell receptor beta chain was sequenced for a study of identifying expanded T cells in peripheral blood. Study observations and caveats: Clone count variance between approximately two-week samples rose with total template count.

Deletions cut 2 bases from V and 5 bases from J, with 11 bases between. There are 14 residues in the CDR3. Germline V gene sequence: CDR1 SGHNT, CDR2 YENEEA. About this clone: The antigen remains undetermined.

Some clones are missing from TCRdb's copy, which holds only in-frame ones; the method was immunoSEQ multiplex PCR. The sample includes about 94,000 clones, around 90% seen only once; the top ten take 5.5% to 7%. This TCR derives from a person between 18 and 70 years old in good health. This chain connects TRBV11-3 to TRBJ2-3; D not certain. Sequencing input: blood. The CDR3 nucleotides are TGTGCCAGCAGCTTAACAATCCAGGTAGATACGCAGTATTTT. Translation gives CASSLTIQVDTQYF.